These 25 T cell receptor beta chains came from one sample sequenced in a study of PD-1 blockade in classical Hodgkin lymphoma. Time point of the sample: cycle 4 day 1 (C4D1), after five to seven weeks of nivolumab. Patients all relapsed after autologous stem cell transplantation, and there was variation in brentuximab vedotin exposure. Magnetic negative selection of thawed PBMCs was the method by which CD4+ T cells were purified. TCRdb's table, derived via immunoSEQ multiplex PCR, lists solely in-frame clones and lacks some. Here the sample spans around 18,000 clones, roughly four fifths being singletons. The starting material was CD4+ T cells from blood, obtained before the fourth cycle of nivolumab. These receptors were collected from a human donor with classical Hodgkin lymphoma.

The chain uses TRBV23-1 and TRBJ2-5; TRBD2 agrees at 9 bases. TRBV23-1 is annotated as an ORF whose role is uncertain. The J segment lost 5 bases and the V segment lost 2 bases, leaving 12 bases of the junction unmatched. The CDR3 is 17 residues long. DNA for the CDR3: TGCGCCAGCAGTCAAACGGGACTAGCAGGGTCGTGGGAGACCCAGTACTTC. Translation: CASSQTGLAGSWETQYF.

The genes are TRBV9 and TRBJ2-3; the match to TRBD2 covers 7 bases. Germline V gene lookup returns CDR1 SGDLS and CDR2 YYNGEE. Trimming removed 0 bases from V and 6 bases from J; junction bases left unmatched: 7. This CDR3 has 15 residues. The CDR3 sequence is CASSVGTFGGDTQYF. The CDR3 coding sequence is TGTGCCAGCAGCGTAGGGACTTTCGGGGGGGATACGCAGTATTTT.

The V gene is TRBV5-4, the J gene TRBJ2-3; 8 bases fit TRBD2. The J segment lost 4 bases and the V segment lost 3 bases, leaving 7 bases of the junction unmatched. CDR1 is SGHNT and CDR2 is YYREEE in the germline V gene (reference sequence). The CDR3 extends over 15 amino acids. The CDR3 is CASSYGLAAADTQYF. CDR3 DNA: TGTGCCAGCAGCTATGGACTAGCTGCGGCAGATACGCAGTATTTT.

The chain joins TRBV6-6 to TRBJ1-2; D may be TRBD1 (6 bases). Germline V gives CDR1 MNHNY, CDR2 SVGAGI (reference sequence). The CDR3 loop spans 15 amino acids. V was pared by 11 bases and J by 4 bases, with 23 bases between. CDR3 DNA: TGTGCCTGCAAGGTTCCGGGGGACATCAGCTATGGCTACACCTTC. Translated, it gives CACKVPGDISYGYTF.

V usage is TRBV2 and J usage is TRBJ1-2, with D tentatively TRBD1 (5 bases). The germline V gene has CDR1 SNHLY and CDR2 FYNNEI. The CDR3 runs to 15 residues. The V and J ends lost 4 bases and 6 bases respectively, with 18 bases between them. CDR3 in amino acids: CASSAGGLDLDGYTF. CDR3 bases: TGTGCCAGCAGTGCCGGGGGACTTGACCTCGATGGCTACACCTTC. The full variable domain, its missing parts supplied by reference TRBV2 and TRBJ1-2, is EPEVTQTPSHQVTQMGQEVILRCVPISNHLYFYWYRQILGQKVEFLVSFYNNEISEKSEIFDDQFSVERPDGSNFTLKIRSTKLEDSAMYFCASSAGGLDLDGYTFGSGTRLTVV.

The genes are TRBV6-6 and TRBJ2-2, with D possibly TRBD1 on 6 matching bases. The CDR3 is 13 residues long. Per germline, CDR1 MNHNY and CDR2 SVGAGI (reference sequence). Trimming pared 8 bases from V and 5 bases from J, leaving 12 bases between. The CDR3 sequence: CASLQGKTGELFF. In DNA, the CDR3 is TGTGCCAGCTTACAGGGAAAAACCGGGGAGCTGTTTTTT.

This chain uses TRBV7-2 with TRBJ1-1; D call uncertain. The CDR3 spans 13 residues. Trimming left V 7 bases short and J 1 base short, with 10 bases between. In germline, CDR1 is SGHTA, CDR2 FQGNSA. CDR3 sequence (DNA): TGTGCCAGCAAACCGCAACAGAACACTGAAGCTTTCTTT. It yields the protein CASKPQQNTEAFF.

V and J are TRBV5-6 and TRBJ1-1, with 9 bases that match TRBD1. This CDR3 is built from 15 residues. J gave up 2 bases and V 1 base, and 3 bases lay outside the gene matches. CDR1 and CDR2 (germline): SGHDT, YYEEEE. The CDR3, as DNA: TGTGCCAGCAGCTTGATACAGGGGGCCAACACTGAAGCTTTCTTT. This sequence encodes CASSLIQGANTEAFF.

This rearrangement joins TRBV28 to TRBJ1-5, with TRBD1 as a possible D gene (6 bases). CDR1 is MDHEN and CDR2 is SYDVKM in the germline V gene. The CDR3 spans 15 residues. V dropped 6 bases and J dropped 7 bases, with 19 bases sitting between them. The CDR3 bases are TGTGCCAGCAGGCTTTGGGCACAGGGTGGACAGCCCCAGCATTTT. Translating it yields CASRLWAQGGQPQHF. Full variable domain (missing parts from reference TRBV28 and TRBJ1-5): DVKVTQSSRYLVKRTGEKVFLECVQDMDHENMFWYRQDPGLGLRLIYFSYDVKMKEKGDIPEGYSVSREKKERFSLILESASTNQTSMYLCASRLWAQGGQPQHFGDGTRLSIL.

V gene TRBV28 combines with J gene TRBJ2-2; D is undetermined. V was trimmed by 5 bases and J by 5 bases, leaving 12 bases between them. Germline assignment: CDR1 MDHEN and CDR2 SYDVKM. This CDR3 has 14 amino acids. The CDR3 nucleotides are TGTGCCAGCAGTCCACTTCCCGGAACCGGGGAGCTGTTTTTT. Amino acid sequence: CASSPLPGTGELFF.

The chain links TRBV7-2 to TRBJ2-5; tentatively, D is TRBD1 (5 bases). From germline, CDR1 is SGHTA and CDR2 FQGNSA. There are 14 residues in the CDR3. V gave up 6 bases and J gave up 3 bases, with 14 bases separating them. The CDR3 nucleotides read TGTGCCAGCAGTCAAACAGGAGAAAAAGAGACCCAGTACTTC. Its protein is CASSQTGEKETQYF.

The chain has TRBV5-8 and TRBJ2-7, with a tentative D call TRBD1 (5 bases). CDR3 length: 13 amino acids. Germline V gives CDR1 SGHTS, CDR2 YDEGEE. V dropped 1 base and J dropped 2 bases, with 7 bases sitting between them. The chain's CDR3 is CASSLQGPYEQYV. The DNA of the CDR3 is TGTGCCAGCAGCTTGCAGGGTCCCTACGAGCAGTACGTC.

The rearrangement joins TRBV29-1 to TRBJ1-1; D possibly corresponds to TRBD1 (6 bases). Germline CDR1 reads SQVTM; CDR2 reads ANQGSEA. CDR3 length: 13 residues. V lost 7 bases and J lost 3, with 15 bases in between. CDR3 amino acids: CSAPRGADTEAFF. The CDR3 bases are TGCAGCGCCCCAAGGGGGGCGGACACTGAAGCTTTCTTT.

The chain joins TRBV4-1 to TRBJ2-3; D possibly matches TRBD1 or TRBD2 (6 bases each). V lost 6 bases and J lost 2, with 15 bases in between. Germline V gene sequence: CDR1 MGHRA, CDR2 YSYEKL. This CDR3 has 15 residues. CDR3 region: CASRKTRGATDTQYF. The CDR3 DNA reads TGCGCCAGCAGAAAGACTAGGGGGGCCACAGATACGCAGTATTTT.

The genes are TRBV12-5 and TRBJ2-7; D remains unclear. CDR3 length equals 12 residues. Germline V CDR1 and CDR2: LGHNT, FRNRAP. With 6 bases removed from V and 2 bases from J, the gap between germline ends came to 8 bases. This CDR3 reads CASGFKAYEQYF. CDR3 in DNA: TGTGCTAGTGGGTTTAAGGCCTACGAGCAGTACTTC.

The chain is built from TRBV7-9 and TRBJ1-5; the D is unclear. The CDR3 totals 14 residues. Trimming stripped 0 bases from V and 3 bases from J, with 6 bases between. Per germline, CDR1 SEHNR and CDR2 FQNEAQ (reference sequence). The CDR3 sequence: CASSLAGFNQPQHF. The CDR3, as DNA: TGTGCCAGCAGCTTAGCAGGTTTCAATCAGCCCCAGCATTTT.

This clone has only a few counts. One junction end disagrees with the germline gene, perhaps due to a read error. This rearrangement joins TRBV29-1 to TRBJ1-3, with TRBD1 identical over 9 bases. The germline V gene encodes CDR1 SQVTM and CDR2 ANQGSEA. This CDR3 region has 14 residues. The CDR3 here is CSVTTGGSRSRTDF. DNA of the CDR3: TGCAGCGTTACCACAGGGGGCTCTCGCTCCCGGACTGATTTT. The variable domain in full, completed from reference TRBV29-1 and TRBJ1-3, reads SAVISQKPSRDICQRGTSLTIQCQVDSQVTMMFWYRQQPGQSLTLIATANQGSEATYESGFVIDKFPISRPNLTFSTLTVSNMSPEDSSIYLCSVTTGGSRSRTDFGEGSWLTVV.

Here the CDR3 DNA reads TGTGCCAGCAGTGCGACCTTGCCCGCGTCTGGAAACACCATATATTTT. Amino acids: CASSATLPASGNTIYF. V usage is TRBV6-1 and J usage is TRBJ1-3; no clear D. The germline CDR1 and CDR2 sequences are MNHNS and SASEGT. The CDR3 loop spans 16 amino acids. V lost 4 bases to trimming and J lost 1 base, with 14 bases between them.

The chain links TRBV19 to TRBJ2-3; D might be TRBD2 (5 bases). V was cut by 6 bases and J by 1 base, with 14 bases left in between. The CDR3 has 15 residues. Germline V gene lookup returns CDR1 LNHDA and CDR2 SQIVND (reference sequence). CDR3 bases: TGTGCCAGTAGGACTTCGGGATCGGGCACAGATACGCAGTATTTT. Translated, it gives CASRTSGSGTDTQYF.

V gene TRBV2 combines with J gene TRBJ1-4; 8 positions agree with TRBD1. Germline V gives CDR1 SNHLY, CDR2 FYNNEI. The CDR3 runs to 15 residues. The V gene end was trimmed by 4 bases and the J gene end by 2 bases; junction bases not matched to a gene: 3. CDR3 loop: CASSGRTGTNEKLFF. CDR3 DNA sequence: TGTGCCAGCAGTGGTCGGACAGGGACTAATGAAAAACTGTTTTTT.

The chain employs TRBV5-8 and TRBJ1-6; D may be TRBD1 (6 bases). Trimming removed 2 bases from V and 9 bases from J, with 12 bases in between. This CDR3 has 14 residues. Germline V gene sequence: CDR1 SGHTS, CDR2 YDEGEE. The CDR3 DNA sequence: TGTGCCAGCAGCTTCCGGGGGCTTGGTTCACCCCTCCACTTT. As protein: CASSFRGLGSPLHF.

The chain combines TRBV29-1 with TRBJ2-5; 7 nucleotides match TRBD1. Losses at the gene ends were 6 bases for V and 5 bases for J; bases not matched to a gene: 9. The CDR3 extends over 13 amino acids. Germline-derived CDR1 and CDR2 are SQVTM and ANQGSEA. CDR3 DNA: TGCAGCGTCGTCAAGGGGGCGCAGGAGACCCAGTACTTC. Its protein product is CSVVKGAQETQYF. Complete variable domain (other parts from reference TRBV29-1 and TRBJ2-5): SAVISQKPSRDICQRGTSLTIQCQVDSQVTMMFWYRQQPGQSLTLIATANQGSEATYESGFVIDKFPISRPNLTFSTLTVSNMSPEDSSIYLCSVVKGAQETQYFGPGTRLLVL.

The rearrangement links TRBV7-2 to TRBJ2-7; D is uncertain. CDR1 and CDR2 (germline): SGHTA, FQGNSA. The CDR3 extends over 15 amino acids. Deletions cut 3 bases from V and 2 bases from J, with 14 bases between. The CDR3 nucleotides are TGTGCCAGCAGCTTTAGTCCCACGGCAGCCTACGAGCAGTACGTC. Amino acids: CASSFSPTAAYEQYV.

The chain carries TRBV5-1 and TRBJ1-1; D might be TRBD1 (5 bases). This CDR3 has 13 amino acids. CDR1 and CDR2 from the germline V gene are SGHRS and YFSETQ. V dropped 4 bases and J dropped 1 base, with 8 bases sitting between them. This CDR3 reads CASSRDWNTEAFF. CDR3 nucleotide sequence: TGCGCCAGCAGCCGGGACTGGAACACTGAAGCTTTCTTT.

This chain uses TRBV19 with TRBJ2-5; no definite D call. The CDR3 has 11 amino acids. Trimming shortened V by 3 bases and J by 5 bases, and 4 bases separated the two germline ends. CDR1 LNHDA and CDR2 SQIVND come from the germline V gene (reference sequence). Here the CDR3 reads CASSIRETQYF. In DNA, the CDR3 is TGTGCCAGTAGTATTCGGGAGACCCAGTACTTC. Full variable domain (missing parts from reference TRBV19 and TRBJ2-5): DGGITQSPKYLFRKEGQNVTLSCEQNLNHDAMYWYRQDPGQGLRLIYYSQIVNDFQKGDIAEGYSVSREKKESFPLTVTSAQKNPTAFYLCASSIRETQYFGPGTRLLVL.